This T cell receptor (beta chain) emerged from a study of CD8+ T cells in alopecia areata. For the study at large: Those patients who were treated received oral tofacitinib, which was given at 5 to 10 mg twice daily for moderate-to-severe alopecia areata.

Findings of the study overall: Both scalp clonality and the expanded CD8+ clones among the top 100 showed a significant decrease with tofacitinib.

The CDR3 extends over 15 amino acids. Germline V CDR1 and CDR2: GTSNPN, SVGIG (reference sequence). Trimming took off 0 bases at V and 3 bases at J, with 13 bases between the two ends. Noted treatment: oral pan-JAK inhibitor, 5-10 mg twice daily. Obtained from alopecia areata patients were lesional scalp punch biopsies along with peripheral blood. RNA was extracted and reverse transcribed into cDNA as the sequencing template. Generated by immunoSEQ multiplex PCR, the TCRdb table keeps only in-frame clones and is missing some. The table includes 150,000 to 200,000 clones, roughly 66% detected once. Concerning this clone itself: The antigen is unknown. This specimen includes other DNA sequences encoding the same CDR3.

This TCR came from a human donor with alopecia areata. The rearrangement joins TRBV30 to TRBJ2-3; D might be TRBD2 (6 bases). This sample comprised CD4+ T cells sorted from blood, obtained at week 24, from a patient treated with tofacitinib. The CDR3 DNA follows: TGTGCCTGGAGTGTACGGCGGGGTGGAACAGATACGCAGTATTTT. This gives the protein CAWSVRRGGTDTQYF.